This paragraph covers one TCR beta chain sequence. Antigen specificity is unknown. The data stem from a study of OX40 agonist ivuxolimab in advanced cancers. Study context: Hepatocellular carcinoma, melanoma, renal cell or head and neck cancer occurred in dose-escalation patients. Prior anti-PD-1, anti-PD-L1 or anti-CTLA-4 therapy was allowed; 35% to 40% had some.

Profiling relied on immunoSEQ multiplex PCR, and the TCRdb table lists in-frame clones only, not all of them. The top ten clones hold roughly 12% of a sample with about 19,000 clones, around two thirds of them seen once. General observations from the study: Researchers did not determine the expanded peripheral T cells' antigen specificity.

Germline CDR1 and CDR2: LNHDA and SQIVND (reference sequence). The CDR3 is 13 residues long. V shed 9 bases, J shed 4 bases, and the junction held 4 bases outside the gene matches. Sequencing was performed on CD4+ or CD8+ T cells sorted from blood, taken in a trial of the OX40 agonist ivuxolimab. The clonotype originates from an adult with an advanced solid tumor such as melanoma, head and neck, liver or kidney cancer. The chain recombines TRBV19 with TRBJ2-1; 9 bases match TRBD2. CDR3 sequence reads: CASGTSPYNEQFF. The CDR3 nucleotides read TGTGCCAGCGGGACTAGCCCGTACAATGAGCAGTTCTTC.